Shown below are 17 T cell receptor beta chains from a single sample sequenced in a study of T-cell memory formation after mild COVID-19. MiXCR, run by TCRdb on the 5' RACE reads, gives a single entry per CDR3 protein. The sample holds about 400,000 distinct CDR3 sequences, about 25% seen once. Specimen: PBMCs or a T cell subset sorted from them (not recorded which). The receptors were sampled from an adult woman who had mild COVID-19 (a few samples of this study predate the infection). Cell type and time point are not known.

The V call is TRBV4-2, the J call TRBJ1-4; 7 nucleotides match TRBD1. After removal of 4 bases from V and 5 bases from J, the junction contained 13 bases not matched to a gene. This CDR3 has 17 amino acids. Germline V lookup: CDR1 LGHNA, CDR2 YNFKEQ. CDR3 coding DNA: TGTGCCAGCAGCCTTCCCGGAGGGGGCGTAAGGAATGAAAAACTGTTTTTT. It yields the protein CASSLPGGGVRNEKLFF.

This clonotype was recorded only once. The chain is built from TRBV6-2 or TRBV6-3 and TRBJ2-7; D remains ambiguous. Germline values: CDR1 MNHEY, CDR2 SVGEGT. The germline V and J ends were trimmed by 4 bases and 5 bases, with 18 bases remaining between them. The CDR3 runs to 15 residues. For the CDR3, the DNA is TGTGCCAGCAGTTTGCCCCCAATTGGAATCCACGAGCAGTACTTC. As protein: CASSLPPIGIHEQYF.

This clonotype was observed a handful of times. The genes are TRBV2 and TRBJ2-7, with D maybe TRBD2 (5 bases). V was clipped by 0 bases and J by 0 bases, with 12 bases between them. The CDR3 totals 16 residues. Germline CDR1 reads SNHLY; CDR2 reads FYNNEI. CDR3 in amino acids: CASSEALYRGSYEQYF. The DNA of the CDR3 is TGTGCCAGCAGTGAAGCGCTTTACCGGGGCTCCTACGAGCAGTACTTC.

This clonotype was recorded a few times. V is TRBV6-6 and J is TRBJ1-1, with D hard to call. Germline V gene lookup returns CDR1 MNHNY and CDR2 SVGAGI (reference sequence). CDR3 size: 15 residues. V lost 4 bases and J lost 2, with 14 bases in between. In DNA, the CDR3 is TGTGCCAGCAGTTCCCGTAGTAGAGGCAACACTGAAGCTTTCTTT. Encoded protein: CASSSRSRGNTEAFF.

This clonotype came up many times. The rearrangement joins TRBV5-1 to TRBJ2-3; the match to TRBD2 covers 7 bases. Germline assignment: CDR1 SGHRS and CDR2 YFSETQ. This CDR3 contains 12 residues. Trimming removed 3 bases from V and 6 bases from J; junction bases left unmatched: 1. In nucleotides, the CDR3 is TGCGCCAGCAGCTCCGGGGGGGATACGCAGTATTTT. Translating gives CASSSGGDTQYF.

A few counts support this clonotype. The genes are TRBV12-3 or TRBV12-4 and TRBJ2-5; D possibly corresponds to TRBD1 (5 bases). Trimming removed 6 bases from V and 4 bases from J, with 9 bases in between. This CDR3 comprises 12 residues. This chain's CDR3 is CASRLQGETQYF. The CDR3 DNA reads TGTGCCAGCAGACTCCAGGGAGAGACCCAGTACTTC.

The CDR3 reads CASSLGSGGPSSYNEQFF. The CDR3 DNA reads as TGTGCCAGCAGCTTAGGCAGCGGGGGACCTAGCTCCTACAATGAGCAGTTCTTC. This chain connects TRBV7-3 to TRBJ2-1, with 8 bases that match TRBD2. Looked up from germline, CDR1 is SGHTA and CDR2 is FQGTGA. With 2 bases clipped from V and 0 bases from J, the junction kept 9 bases outside the gene matches. CDR3 length: 18 residues.

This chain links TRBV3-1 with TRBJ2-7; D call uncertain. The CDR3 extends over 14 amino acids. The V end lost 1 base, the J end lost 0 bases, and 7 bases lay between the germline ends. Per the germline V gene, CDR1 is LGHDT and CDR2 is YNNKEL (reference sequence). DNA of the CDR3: TGTGCCAGCAGCCAAGGGATCAACTCCTACGAGCAGTACTTC. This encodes CASSQGINSYEQYF.

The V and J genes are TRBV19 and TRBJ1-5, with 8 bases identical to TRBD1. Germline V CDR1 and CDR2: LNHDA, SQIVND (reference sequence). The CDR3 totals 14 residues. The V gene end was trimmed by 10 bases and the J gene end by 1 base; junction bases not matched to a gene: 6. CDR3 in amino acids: CATRTGKSNQPQHF. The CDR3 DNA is TGTGCCACCCGGACAGGGAAGAGCAATCAGCCCCAGCATTTT.

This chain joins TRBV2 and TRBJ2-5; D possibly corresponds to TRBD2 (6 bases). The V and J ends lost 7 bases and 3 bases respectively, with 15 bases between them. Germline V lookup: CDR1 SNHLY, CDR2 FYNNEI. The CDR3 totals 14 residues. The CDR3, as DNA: TGTGCCAGCATTTCGTCGGGGGAGGAAGAGACCCAGTACTTC. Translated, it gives CASISSGEEETQYF.

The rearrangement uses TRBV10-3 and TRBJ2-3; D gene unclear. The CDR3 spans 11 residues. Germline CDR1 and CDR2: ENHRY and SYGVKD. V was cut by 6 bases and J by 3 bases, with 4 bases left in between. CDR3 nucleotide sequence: TGTGCCATCAGGAGAACAGATACGCAGTATTTT. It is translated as CAIRRTDTQYF.

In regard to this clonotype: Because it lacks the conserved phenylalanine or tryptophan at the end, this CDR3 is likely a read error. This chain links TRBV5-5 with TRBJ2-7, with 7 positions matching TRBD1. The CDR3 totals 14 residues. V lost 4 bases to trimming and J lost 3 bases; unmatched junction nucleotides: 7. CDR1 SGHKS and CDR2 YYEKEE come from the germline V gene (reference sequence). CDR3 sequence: CASSPADRVYEQYL. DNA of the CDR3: TGTGCCAGCAGCCCGGCCGACAGGGTCTACGAGCAGTACTTA.

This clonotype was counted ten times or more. The CDR3 nucleotides are TGTGCCAGCAGTGAATCGGACGCCGGGACCCAGTACTTC. Its protein product is CASSESDAGTQYF. The chain uses TRBV25-1 and TRBJ2-5, with unresolved D. Trimming removed 1 base at V and 7 bases at J, with 10 bases between. Per germline, CDR1 MGHDK and CDR2 SYGVNS. The length of the CDR3 is 13 residues. The whole variable domain, remainder taken from reference TRBV25-1 and TRBJ2-5, is EADIYQTPRYLVIGTGKKITLECSQTMGHDKMYWYQQDPGMELHLIHYSYGVNSTEKGDLSSESTVSRIRTEHFPLTLESARPSHTSQYLCASSESDAGTQYFGPGTRLLVL.

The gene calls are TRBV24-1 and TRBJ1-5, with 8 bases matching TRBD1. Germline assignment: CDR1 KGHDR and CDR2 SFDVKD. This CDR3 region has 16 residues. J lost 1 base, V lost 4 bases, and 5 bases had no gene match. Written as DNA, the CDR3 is TGTGCCACCAGTGACCCACGGACAGGGAGCAATCAGCCCCAGCATTTT. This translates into CATSDPRTGSNQPQHF.

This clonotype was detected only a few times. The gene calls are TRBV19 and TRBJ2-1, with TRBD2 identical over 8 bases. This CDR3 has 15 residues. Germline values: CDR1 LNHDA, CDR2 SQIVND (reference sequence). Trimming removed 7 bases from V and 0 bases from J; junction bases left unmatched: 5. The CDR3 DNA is TGTGCCAGTACTCGGACTAGCTCCTCCTACAATGAGCAGTTCTTC. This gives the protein CASTRTSSSYNEQFF.

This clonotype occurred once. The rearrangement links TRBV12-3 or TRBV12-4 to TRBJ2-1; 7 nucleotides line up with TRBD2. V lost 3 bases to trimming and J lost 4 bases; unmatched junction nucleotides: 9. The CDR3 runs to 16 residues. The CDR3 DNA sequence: TGTGCCAGCAGTTTTGGGTCTAGCGGAGAATACAATGAGCAGTTCTTC. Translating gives CASSFGSSGEYNEQFF.

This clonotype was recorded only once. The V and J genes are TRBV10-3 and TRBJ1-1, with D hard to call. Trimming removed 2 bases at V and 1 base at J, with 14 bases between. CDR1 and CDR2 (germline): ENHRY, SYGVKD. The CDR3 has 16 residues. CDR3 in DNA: TGTGCCATCAGTGAGGCTATTTCGAAGGGGAACACTGAAGCTTTCTTT. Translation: CAISEAISKGNTEAFF.